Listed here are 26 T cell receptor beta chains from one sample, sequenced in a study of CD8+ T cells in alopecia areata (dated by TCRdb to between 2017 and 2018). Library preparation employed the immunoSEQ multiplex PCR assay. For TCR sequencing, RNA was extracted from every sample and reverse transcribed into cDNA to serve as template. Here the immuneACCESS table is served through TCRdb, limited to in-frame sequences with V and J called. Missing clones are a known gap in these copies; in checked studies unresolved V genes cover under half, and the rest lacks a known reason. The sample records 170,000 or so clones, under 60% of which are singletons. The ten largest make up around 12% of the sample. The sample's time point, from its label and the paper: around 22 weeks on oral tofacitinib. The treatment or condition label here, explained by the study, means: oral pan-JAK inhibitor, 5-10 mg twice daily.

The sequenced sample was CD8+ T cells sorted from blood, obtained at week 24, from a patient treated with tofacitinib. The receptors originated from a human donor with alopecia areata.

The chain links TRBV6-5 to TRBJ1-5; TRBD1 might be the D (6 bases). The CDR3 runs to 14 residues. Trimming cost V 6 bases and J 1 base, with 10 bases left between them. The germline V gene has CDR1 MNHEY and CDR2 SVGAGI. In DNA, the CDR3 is TGTGCCAGCAGGGTTGACAGGAGCAATCAGCCCCAGCATTTT. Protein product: CASRVDRSNQPQHF.

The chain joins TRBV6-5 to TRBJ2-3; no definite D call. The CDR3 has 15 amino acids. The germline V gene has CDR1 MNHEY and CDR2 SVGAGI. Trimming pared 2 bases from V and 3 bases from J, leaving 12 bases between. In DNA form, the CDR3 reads TGTGCCAGCAGTTACCTTTCGGCGGAGACAGATACGCAGTATTTT. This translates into CASSYLSAETDTQYF.

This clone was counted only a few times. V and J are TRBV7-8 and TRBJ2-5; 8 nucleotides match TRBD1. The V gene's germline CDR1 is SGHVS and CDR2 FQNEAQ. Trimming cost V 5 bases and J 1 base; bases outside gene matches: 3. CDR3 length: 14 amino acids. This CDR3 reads CASSRDRPQETQYF. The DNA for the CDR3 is TGTGCCAGCAGCAGGGACAGGCCCCAAGAGACCCAGTACTTC.

The CDR3 region has the DNA TGTGCCAGCAGGGTGACAGGGGGAGGAAATCAGCCCCAGCATTTT. Protein: CASRVTGGGNQPQHF. This chain links TRBV2 with TRBJ1-5, with TRBD1 matching 9 bases. The CDR3 consists of 15 residues. From germline, CDR1 is SNHLY and CDR2 FYNNEI. V dropped 6 bases and J dropped 4; count of bases not matched to a gene: 7.

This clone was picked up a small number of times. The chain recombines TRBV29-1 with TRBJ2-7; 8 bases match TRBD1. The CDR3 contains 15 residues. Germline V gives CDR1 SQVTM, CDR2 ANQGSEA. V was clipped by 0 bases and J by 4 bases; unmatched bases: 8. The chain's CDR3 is CSVEDRAGGPYEQYF. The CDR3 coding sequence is TGCAGCGTTGAAGATCGGGCAGGGGGCCCATACGAGCAGTACTTC.

The CDR3 loop is CASSWRQGANTEAFF. Here the CDR3 DNA reads TGTGCCAGCAGCTGGAGACAAGGGGCCAACACTGAAGCTTTCTTT. The rearrangement uses TRBV7-8 and TRBJ1-1; possible D gene TRBD1, 5 bases. CDR1 is SGHVS and CDR2 is FQNEAQ in the germline V gene. The CDR3 has 15 amino acids. The V end lost 4 bases, the J end lost 2 bases, and 14 bases lay between the germline ends.

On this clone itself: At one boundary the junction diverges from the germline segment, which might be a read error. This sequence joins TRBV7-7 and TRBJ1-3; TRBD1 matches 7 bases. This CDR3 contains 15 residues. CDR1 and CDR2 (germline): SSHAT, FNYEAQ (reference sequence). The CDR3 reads CASSMGQSSGNTIYF. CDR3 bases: TGTGCTAGCAGCATGGGACAGTCCTCTGGAAACACCATATATTTT.

CDR3 sequence: CASSLRRGGGLWGEQFF. CDR3 nucleotide sequence: TGTGCCAGCAGTCTTAGGCGTGGCGGGGGGCTATGGGGTGAGCAGTTCTTC. The rearrangement uses TRBV27 and TRBJ2-1, with 8 bases aligning to TRBD2. The V gene's germline CDR1 is MNHEY and CDR2 SMNVEV (reference sequence). The junction had 18 bases not matched to a gene; V was cut back by 5 bases and J by 9 bases. The CDR3 runs 17 residues.

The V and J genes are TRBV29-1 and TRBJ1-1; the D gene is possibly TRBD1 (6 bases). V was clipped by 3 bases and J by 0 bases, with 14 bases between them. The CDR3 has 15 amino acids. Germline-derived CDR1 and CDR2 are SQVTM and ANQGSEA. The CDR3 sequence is CSVDARQEMNTEAFF. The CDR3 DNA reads TGCAGCGTTGACGCGAGACAGGAGATGAACACTGAAGCTTTCTTT.

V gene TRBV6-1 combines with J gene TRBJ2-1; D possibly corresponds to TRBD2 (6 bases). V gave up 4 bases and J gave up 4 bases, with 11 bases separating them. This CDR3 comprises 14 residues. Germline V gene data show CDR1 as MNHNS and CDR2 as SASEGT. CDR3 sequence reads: CASSAGLVYNEQFF. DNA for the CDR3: TGTGCCAGCAGTGCGGGACTCGTGTACAATGAGCAGTTCTTC.

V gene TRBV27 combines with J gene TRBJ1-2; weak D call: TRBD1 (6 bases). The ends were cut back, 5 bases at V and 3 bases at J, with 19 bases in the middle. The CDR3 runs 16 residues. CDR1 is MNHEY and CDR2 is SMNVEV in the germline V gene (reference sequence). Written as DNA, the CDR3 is TGTGCCAGCAGTCTCCGGGCCCAGGGGTTGGACTATGGCTACACCTTC. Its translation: CASSLRAQGLDYGYTF.

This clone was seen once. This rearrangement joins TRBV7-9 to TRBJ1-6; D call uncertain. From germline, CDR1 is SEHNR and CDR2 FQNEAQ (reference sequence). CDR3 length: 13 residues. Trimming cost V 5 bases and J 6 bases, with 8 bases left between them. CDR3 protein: CASSPRSNSPLHF. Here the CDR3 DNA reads TGTGCCAGCAGCCCACGAAGTAATTCACCCCTCCACTTT.

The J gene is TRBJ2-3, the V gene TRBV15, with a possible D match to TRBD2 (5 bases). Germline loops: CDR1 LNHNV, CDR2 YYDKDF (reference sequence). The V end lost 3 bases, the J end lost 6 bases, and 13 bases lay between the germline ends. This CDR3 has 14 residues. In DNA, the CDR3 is TGTGCCACCAGCAGTACTAGGATCGGGGATACGCAGTATTTT. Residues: CATSSTRIGDTQYF.

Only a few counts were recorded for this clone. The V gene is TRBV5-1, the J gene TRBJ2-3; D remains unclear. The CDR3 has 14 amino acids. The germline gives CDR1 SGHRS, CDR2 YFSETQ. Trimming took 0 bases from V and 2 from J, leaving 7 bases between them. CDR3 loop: CASSLAVNTDTQYF. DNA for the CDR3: TGCGCCAGCAGCTTGGCAGTGAACACAGATACGCAGTATTTT.

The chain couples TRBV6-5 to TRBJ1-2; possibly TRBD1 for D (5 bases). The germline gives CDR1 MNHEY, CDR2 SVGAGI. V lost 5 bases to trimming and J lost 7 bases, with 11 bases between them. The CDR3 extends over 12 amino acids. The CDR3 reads CASSPGAIGYTF. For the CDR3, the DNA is TGTGCCAGCAGTCCCGGGGCGATTGGCTACACCTTC.

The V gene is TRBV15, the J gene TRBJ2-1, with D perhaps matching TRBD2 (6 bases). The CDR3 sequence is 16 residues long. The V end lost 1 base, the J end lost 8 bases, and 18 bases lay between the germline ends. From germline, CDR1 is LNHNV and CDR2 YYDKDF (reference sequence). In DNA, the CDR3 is TGTGCCACCAGCAGAGTAGCACCACGGCGGAGGGATGAGCAGTTCTTC. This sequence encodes CATSRVAPRRRDEQFF.

CDR3: CSVEADYGYTF. The CDR3 region has the DNA TGCAGCGTTGAAGCGGATTATGGCTACACCTTC. The chain employs TRBV29-1 and TRBJ1-2, with D unclear. Per the germline V gene, CDR1 is SQVTM and CDR2 is ANQGSEA. Trimming shortened V by 1 base and J by 5 bases, and 5 bases separated the two germline ends. CDR3 length equals 11 residues.

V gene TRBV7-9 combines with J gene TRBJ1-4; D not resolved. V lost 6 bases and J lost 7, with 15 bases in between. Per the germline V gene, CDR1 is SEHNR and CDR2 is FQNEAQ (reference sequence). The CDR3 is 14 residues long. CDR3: CASSQEVRVEKLFF. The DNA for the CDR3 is TGTGCCAGCAGTCAAGAGGTCCGGGTTGAAAAACTGTTTTTT.

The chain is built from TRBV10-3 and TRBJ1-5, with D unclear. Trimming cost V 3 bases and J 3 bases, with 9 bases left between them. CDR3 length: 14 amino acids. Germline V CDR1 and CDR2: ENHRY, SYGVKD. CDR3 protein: CAISDVSDNQPQHF. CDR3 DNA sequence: TGTGCCATCAGTGATGTCAGTGACAATCAGCCCCAGCATTTT.

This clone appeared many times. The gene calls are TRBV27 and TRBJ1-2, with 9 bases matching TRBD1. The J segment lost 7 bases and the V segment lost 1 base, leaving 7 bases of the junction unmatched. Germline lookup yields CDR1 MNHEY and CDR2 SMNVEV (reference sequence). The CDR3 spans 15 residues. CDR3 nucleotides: TGTGCCAGCAGTTTATACTCGGGACAGGGTGGTGGCTACACCTTC. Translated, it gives CASSLYSGQGGGYTF.

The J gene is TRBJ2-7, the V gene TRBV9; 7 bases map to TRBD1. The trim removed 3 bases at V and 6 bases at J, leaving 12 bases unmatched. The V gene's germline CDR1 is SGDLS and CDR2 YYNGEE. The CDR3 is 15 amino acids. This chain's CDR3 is CASSADDRDHGEQYF. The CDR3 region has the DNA TGTGCCAGCAGCGCGGACGACAGGGACCATGGCGAGCAGTACTTC.

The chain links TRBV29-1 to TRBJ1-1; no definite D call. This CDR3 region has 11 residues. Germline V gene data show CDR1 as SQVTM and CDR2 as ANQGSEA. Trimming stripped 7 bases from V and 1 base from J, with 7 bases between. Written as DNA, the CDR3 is TGCAGCGCACAGCAGAACACTGAAGCTTTCTTT. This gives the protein CSAQQNTEAFF.

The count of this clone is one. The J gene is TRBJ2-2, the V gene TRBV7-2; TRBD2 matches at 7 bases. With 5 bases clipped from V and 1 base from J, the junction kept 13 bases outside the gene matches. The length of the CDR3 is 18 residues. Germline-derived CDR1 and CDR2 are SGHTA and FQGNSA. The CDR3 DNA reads TGTGCCAGCAGCCACCCCCCGGCTAGCGGACAGAACACCGGGGAGCTGTTTTTT. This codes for CASSHPPASGQNTGELFF.

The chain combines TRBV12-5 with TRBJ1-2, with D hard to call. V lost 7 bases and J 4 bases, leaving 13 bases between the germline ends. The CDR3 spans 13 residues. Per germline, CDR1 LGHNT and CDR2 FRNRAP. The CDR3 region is CASVSRDTYGYTF. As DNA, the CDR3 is TGTGCTAGTGTCTCACGGGATACCTATGGCTACACCTTC. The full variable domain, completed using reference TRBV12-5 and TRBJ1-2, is DARVTQTPRHKVTEMGQEVTMRCQPILGHNTVFWYRQTMMQGLELLAYFRNRAPLDDSGMPKDRFSAEMPDATLATLKIQPSEPRDSAVYFCASVSRDTYGYTFGSGTRLTVV.

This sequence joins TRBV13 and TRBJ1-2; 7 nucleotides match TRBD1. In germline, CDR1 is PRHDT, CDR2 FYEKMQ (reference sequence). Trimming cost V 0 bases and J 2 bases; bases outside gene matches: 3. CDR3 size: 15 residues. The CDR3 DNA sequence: TGTGCCAGCAGCTTAGGAACGGGACAGAACTATGGCTACACCTTC. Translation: CASSLGTGQNYGYTF.

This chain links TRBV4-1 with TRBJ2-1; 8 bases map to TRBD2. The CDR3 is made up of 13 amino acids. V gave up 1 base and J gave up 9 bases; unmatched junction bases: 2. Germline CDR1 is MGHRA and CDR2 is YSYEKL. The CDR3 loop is CASSQVAGTEQFF. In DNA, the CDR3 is TGCGCCAGCAGCCAAGTAGCGGGGACTGAGCAGTTCTTC.